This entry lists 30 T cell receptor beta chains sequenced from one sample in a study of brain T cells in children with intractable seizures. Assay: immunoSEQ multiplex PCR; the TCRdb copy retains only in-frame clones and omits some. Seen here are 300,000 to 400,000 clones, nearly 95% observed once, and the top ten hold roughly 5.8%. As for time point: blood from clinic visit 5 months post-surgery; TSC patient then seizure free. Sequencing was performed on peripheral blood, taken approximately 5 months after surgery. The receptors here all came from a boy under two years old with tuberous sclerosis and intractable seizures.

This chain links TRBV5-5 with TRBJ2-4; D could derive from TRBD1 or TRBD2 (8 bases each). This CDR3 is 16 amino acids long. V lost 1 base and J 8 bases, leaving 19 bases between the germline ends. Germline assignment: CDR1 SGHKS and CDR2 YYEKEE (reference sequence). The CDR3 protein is CASSLRGGGTGDIQYF. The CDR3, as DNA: TGTGCCAGCAGCTTGAGGGGCGGGGGGACAGGAGACATTCAGTACTTC.

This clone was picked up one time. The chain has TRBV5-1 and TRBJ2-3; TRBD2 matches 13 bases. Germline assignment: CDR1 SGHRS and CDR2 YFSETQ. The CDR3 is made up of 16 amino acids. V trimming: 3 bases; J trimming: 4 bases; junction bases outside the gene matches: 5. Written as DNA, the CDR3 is TGCGCCAGCAGCTCACGGACTAGCGGGGGCCCAGATACGCAGTATTTT. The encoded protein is CASSSRTSGGPDTQYF.

This CDR3 is CASSKKERGTTGELFF. CDR3 DNA sequence: TGTGCCAGCAGCAAAAAGGAAAGGGGGACCACCGGGGAGCTGTTTTTT. The genes are TRBV21-1 and TRBJ2-2; the table gives TRBD1 as D, unverified against the DNA. TRBV21-1 is described as a pseudogene. This CDR3 contains 16 residues.

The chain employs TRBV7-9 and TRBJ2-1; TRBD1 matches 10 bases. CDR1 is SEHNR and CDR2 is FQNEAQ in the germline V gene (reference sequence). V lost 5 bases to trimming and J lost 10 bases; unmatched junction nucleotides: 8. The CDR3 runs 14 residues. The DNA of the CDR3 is TGTGCCAGCAGCCACAGACAGGGGGCTGGAGAGCAGTTCTTC. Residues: CASSHRQGAGEQFF.

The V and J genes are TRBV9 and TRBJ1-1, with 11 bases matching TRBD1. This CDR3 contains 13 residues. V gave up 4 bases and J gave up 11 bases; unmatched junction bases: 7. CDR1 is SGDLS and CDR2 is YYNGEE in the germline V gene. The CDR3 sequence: CASSPRTGGFAFF. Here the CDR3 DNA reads TGTGCCAGCAGCCCAAGGACAGGGGGCTTTGCTTTCTTT.

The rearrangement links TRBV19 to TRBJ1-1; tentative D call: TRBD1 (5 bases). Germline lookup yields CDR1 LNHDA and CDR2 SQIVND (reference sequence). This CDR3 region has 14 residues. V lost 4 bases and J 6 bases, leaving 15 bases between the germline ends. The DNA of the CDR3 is TGTGCCAGTAGTACCGCAGGGTTTGCGGCTGAAGCTTTCTTT. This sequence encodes CASSTAGFAAEAFF.

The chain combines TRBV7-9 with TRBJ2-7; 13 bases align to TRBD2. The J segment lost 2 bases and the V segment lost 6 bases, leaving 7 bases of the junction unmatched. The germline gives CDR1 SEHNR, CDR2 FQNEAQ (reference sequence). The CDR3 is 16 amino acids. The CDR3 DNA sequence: TGTGCCAGCAGGGCCGGACTAGCGGGAGACGCCTACGAGCAGTACTTC. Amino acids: CASRAGLAGDAYEQYF.

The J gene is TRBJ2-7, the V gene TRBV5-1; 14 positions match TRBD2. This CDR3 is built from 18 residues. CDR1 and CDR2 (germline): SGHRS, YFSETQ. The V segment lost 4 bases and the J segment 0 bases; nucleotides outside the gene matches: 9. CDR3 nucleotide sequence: TGCGCCAGCAGCATGGGACAGGGGACTAGCGGGAGCTCCTACGAGCAGTACTTC. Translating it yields CASSMGQGTSGSSYEQYF.

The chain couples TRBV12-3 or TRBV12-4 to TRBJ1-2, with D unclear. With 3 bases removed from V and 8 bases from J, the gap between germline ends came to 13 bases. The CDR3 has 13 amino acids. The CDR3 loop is CASSFGRIGGYTF. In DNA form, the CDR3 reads TGTGCCAGCAGTTTTGGGCGGATAGGAGGCTACACCTTC.

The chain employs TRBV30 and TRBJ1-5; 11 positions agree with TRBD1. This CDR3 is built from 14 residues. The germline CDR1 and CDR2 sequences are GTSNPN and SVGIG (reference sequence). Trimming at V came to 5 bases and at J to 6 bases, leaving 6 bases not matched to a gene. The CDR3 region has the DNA TGTGCCTGGGGACAGGGGGCACTTGGTCAGCCCCAGCATTTT. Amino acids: CAWGQGALGQPQHF.

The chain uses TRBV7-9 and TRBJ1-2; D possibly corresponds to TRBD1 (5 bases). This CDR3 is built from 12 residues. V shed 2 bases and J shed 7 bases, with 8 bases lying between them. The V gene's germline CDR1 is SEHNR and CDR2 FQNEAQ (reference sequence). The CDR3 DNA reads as TGTGCCAGCAGCTTACTCCAGGGTGGCTACACCTTC. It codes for CASSLLQGGYTF.

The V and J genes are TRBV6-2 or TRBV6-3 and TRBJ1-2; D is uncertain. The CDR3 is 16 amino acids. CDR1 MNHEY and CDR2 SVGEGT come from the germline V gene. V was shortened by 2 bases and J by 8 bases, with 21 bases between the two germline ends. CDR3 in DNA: TGTGCCAGCAGTTACAGCCCGAGACCACCGGAATACGGCTACACCTTC. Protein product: CASSYSPRPPEYGYTF.

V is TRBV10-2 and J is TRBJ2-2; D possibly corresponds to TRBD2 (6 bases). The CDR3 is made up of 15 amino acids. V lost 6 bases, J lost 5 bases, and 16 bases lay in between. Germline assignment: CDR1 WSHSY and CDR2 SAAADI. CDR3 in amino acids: CASRSSWAGTGELFF. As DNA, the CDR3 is TGCGCCAGCAGGTCGAGCTGGGCGGGGACCGGGGAGCTGTTTTTT.

Here the CDR3 reads CAWSVGAGANVLTF. The CDR3 coding sequence is TGTGCCTGGAGTGTAGGGGCTGGGGCCAACGTCCTGACTTTC. The gene calls are TRBV30 and TRBJ2-6, with TRBD1 as a possible D gene (5 bases). V lost 0 bases to trimming and J lost 2 bases, with 5 bases between them. Germline V gives CDR1 GTSNPN, CDR2 SVGIG (reference sequence). The CDR3 has 14 amino acids.

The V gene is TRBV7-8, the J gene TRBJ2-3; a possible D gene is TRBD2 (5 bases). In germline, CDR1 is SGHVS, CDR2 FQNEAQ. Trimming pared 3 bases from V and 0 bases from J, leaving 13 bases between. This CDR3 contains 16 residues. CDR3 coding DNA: TGTGCCAGCAGCTTCCTAGCTGAACCTAGCACAGATACGCAGTATTTT. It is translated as CASSFLAEPSTDTQYF.

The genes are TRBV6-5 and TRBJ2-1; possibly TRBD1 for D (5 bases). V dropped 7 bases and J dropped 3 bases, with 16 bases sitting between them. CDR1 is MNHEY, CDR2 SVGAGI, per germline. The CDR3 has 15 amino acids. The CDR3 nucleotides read TGTGCCAGCATCGGCAGGGATCGTAACTACAATGAGCAGTTCTTC. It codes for CASIGRDRNYNEQFF.

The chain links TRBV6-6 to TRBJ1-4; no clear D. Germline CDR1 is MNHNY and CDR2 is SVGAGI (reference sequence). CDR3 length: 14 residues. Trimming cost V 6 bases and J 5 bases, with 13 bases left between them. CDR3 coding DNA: TGTGCCAGCAGCTCCGGGAGATTAAATGAAAAACTGTTTTTT. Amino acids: CASSSGRLNEKLFF.

Here the CDR3 reads CASSIQRRDRDQETQYF. The DNA for the CDR3 is TGTGCCAGTAGTATCCAACGCCGGGACAGGGACCAAGAGACCCAGTACTTC. The chain carries TRBV19 and TRBJ2-5; 9 bases line up with TRBD1. The V and J ends lost 3 bases and 0 bases, in that order; junction bases with no gene match: 8. This CDR3 is 17 amino acids long. Germline CDR1 reads LNHDA; CDR2 reads SQIVND (reference sequence).

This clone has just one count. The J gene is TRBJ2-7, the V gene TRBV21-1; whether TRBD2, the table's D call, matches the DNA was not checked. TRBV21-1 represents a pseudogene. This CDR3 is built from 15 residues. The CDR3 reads CASSPPGKDHYEQYF. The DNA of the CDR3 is TGTGCCAGCAGCCCACCGGGAAAGGACCACTACGAGCAGTACTTC.

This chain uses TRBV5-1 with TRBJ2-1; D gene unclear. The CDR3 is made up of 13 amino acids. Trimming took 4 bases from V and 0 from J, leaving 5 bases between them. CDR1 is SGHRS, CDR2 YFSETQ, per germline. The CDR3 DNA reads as TGCGCCAGCAGCGGTAGCTCCTACAATGAGCAGTTCTTC. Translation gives CASSGSSYNEQFF.

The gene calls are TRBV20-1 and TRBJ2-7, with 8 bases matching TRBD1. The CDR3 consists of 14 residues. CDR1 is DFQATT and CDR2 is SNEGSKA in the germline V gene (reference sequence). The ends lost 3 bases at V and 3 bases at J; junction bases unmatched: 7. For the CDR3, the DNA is TGCAGTGCTAGTTGGACAGGGACCCTCTACGAGCAGTACTTC. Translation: CSASWTGTLYEQYF.

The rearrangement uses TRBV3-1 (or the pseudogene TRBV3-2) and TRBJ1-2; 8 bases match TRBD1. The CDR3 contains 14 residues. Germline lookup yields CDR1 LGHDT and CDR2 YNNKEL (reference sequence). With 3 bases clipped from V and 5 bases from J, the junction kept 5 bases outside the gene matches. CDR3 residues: CASSHQGALYGYTF. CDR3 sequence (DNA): TGTGCCAGCAGCCATCAGGGGGCGCTTTATGGCTACACCTTC.

The CDR3 DNA is TGTGCCAGCAGCTTGGGAGCGGGAGGCAATGAGCAGTTCTTC. This sequence encodes CASSLGAGGNEQFF. The V gene is TRBV9, the J gene TRBJ2-1; 9 positions agree with TRBD2. Germline V lookup: CDR1 SGDLS, CDR2 YYNGEE. The CDR3 covers 14 residues. The V gene end was trimmed by 4 bases and the J gene end by 6 bases; junction bases not matched to a gene: 5. Together with reference TRBV9 and TRBJ2-1, the CDR3 gives the full variable domain: DSGVTQTPKHLITATGQRVTLRCSPRSGDLSVYWYQQSLDQGLQFLIQYYNGEERAKGNILERFSAQQFPDLHSELNLSSLELGDSALYFCASSLGAGGNEQFFGPGTRLTVL.

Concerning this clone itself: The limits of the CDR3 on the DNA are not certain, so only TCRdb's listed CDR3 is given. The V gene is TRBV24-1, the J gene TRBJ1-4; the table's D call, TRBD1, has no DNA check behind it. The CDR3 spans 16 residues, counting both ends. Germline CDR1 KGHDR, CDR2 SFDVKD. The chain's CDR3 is CATSVPPGTGDEKLFF.

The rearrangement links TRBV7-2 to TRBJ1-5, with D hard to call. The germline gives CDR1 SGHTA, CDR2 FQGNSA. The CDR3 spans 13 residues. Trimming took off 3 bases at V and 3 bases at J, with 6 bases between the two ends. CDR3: CASSFQHNQPQHF. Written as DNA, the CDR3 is TGTGCCAGCAGCTTCCAGCACAATCAGCCCCAGCATTTT. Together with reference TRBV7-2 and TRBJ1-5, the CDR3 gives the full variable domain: GAGVSQSPSNKVTEKGKDVELRCDPISGHTALYWYRQSLGQGLEFLIYFQGNSAPDKSGLPSDRFSAERTGGSVSTLTIQRTQQEDSAVYLCASSFQHNQPQHFGDGTRLSIL.

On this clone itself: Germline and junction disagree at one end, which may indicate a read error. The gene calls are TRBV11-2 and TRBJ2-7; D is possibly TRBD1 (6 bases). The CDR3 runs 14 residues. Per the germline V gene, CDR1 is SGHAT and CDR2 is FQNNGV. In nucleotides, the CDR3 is TGCGCCAGCAGCCAGCCTCCCCAGGGGCGGGAGCAGTACTTC. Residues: CASSQPPQGREQYF.

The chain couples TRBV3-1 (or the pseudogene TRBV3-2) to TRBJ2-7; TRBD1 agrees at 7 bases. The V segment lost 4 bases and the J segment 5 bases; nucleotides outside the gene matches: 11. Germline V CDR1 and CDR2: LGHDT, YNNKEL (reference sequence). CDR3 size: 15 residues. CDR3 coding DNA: TGTGCCAGCAGCCTTACACAGGGGAGTTTTGACGAGCAGTACTTC. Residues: CASSLTQGSFDEQYF.

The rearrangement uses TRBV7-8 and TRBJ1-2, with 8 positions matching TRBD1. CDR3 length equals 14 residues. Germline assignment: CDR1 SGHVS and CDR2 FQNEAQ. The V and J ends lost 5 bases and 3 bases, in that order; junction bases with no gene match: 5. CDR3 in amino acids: CASSVSQGDYGYTF. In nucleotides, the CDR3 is TGTGCCAGCAGCGTATCACAGGGGGACTATGGCTACACCTTC.

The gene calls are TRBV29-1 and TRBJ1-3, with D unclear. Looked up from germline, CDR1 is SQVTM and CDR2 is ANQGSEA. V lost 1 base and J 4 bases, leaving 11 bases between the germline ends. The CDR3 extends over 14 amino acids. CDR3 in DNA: TGCAGCGTTGAAGTTTCAGGTACCGGAAACACCATATATTTT. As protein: CSVEVSGTGNTIYF.

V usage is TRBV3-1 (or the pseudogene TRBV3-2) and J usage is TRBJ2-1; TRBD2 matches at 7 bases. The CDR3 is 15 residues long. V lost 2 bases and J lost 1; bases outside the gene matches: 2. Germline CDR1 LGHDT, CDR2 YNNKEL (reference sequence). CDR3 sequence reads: CASSQTGGSYNEQFF. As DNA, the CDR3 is TGTGCCAGCAGCCAAACGGGGGGTTCCTACAATGAGCAGTTCTTC.